This T cell receptor beta chain derives from a study of CD8+ T cells in alopecia areata. Turning to the study itself: Among treated patients, oral tofacitinib was administered at 5 to 10 mg twice daily.

Investigators isolated RNA and reverse transcribed it into cDNA to act as the sequencing template. Assay: immunoSEQ multiplex PCR; the TCRdb copy retains only in-frame clones and omits some. The sample has about 180,000 clones, 58% seen once. Study outcomes and limitations: It was observed that many expanded lesional clones persisted in scalp and blood during tofacitinib.

To note about this clone: Its antigen is undetermined.

J gave up 5 bases and V 4 bases, and 6 bases lay outside the gene matches. The CDR3 is 14 residues long. In germline, CDR1 is MGHDK, CDR2 SYGVNS. Stated treatment: oral pan-JAK inhibitor, 5-10 mg twice daily. The specimen comprised CD4+ T cells sorted from blood, sampled at approximately week 60, from a patient treated with tofacitinib. The sequence derives from a human donor with alopecia areata. The J gene is TRBJ1-1, the V gene TRBV25-1, with 8 bases aligning to TRBD1. The CDR3 sequence is CASSGAGGVTEAFF. The DNA of the CDR3 is TGTGCCAGCAGTGGTGCAGGGGGCGTAACTGAAGCTTTCTTT.